Shown below are 30 T cell receptor beta chains from a single sample sequenced in a study of shared clonotypes between healthy human individuals (dated by TCRdb to about 2020). Libraries were constructed by the immunoSEQ multiplex PCR assay. What TCRdb holds here is the immuneACCESS table cut down to in-frame rearrangements. Part of the clones is not present; checked against another copy, under half of the missing clones reflect an unresolved V gene, and the others are unexplained. Recorded for this sample are 760,000 or so clones; around 96% of them occurred a single time. The leading ten clones occupy less than 0.25% of the sample. For the CD8 naive samples, CD45RO-negative cells were positively selected for CCR7, yielding a CD45RA+CCR7+ population from which TemRA cells were excluded. Sequencing was carried out using naive CD8+ T cells sorted from blood. The label giving this sample's cell subset or site can be read as: CD45RA+CCR7+. Receptors were obtained from a man aged 30-40 years in good health.

The chain is built from TRBV7-2 and TRBJ1-1; TRBD1 is a possible D gene (6 bases). The CDR3 is 15 amino acids. Deletions cut 2 bases from V and 1 base from J, with 11 bases between. Germline V gene sequence: CDR1 SGHTA, CDR2 FQGNSA. The CDR3 nucleotides are TGTGCCAGCAGCTTAAACAGGGTGCCGAACACTGAAGCTTTCTTT. As protein: CASSLNRVPNTEAFF.

J is TRBJ2-7 and V is TRBV9, with D tentatively TRBD2 (5 bases). This CDR3 contains 14 residues. From germline, CDR1 is SGDLS and CDR2 YYNGEE. The germline V and J ends were trimmed by 2 bases and 1 base, with 10 bases remaining between them. The CDR3 here is CASSVGEGSYEQYF. Written as DNA, the CDR3 is TGTGCCAGCAGCGTTGGTGAGGGATCCTACGAGCAGTACTTC.

This rearrangement joins TRBV7-9 to TRBJ1-6; 8 bases are a match to TRBD1. The CDR3 sequence is 14 residues long. The V segment lost 5 bases and the J segment 8 bases; nucleotides outside the gene matches: 5. CDR1 and CDR2 (germline): SEHNR, FQNEAQ (reference sequence). The CDR3 reads CASSPGQVDSPLHF. The CDR3 bases are TGTGCCAGCAGCCCGGGACAGGTGGATTCACCCCTCCACTTT.

The chain recombines TRBV4-2 with TRBJ2-7, with 11 bases aligning to TRBD2. V dropped 0 bases and J dropped 3; count of bases not matched to a gene: 13. Germline assignment: CDR1 LGHNA and CDR2 YNFKEQ. This CDR3 comprises 19 residues. Here the CDR3 DNA reads TGTGCCAGCAGCCAAGAAGGAGGGCCTAGCGGGAGGCCCAACTACGAGCAGTACTTC. Amino acids: CASSQEGGPSGRPNYEQYF.

This clone was seen only once. V and J are TRBV5-1 and TRBJ2-1; the match to TRBD2 covers 9 bases. This CDR3 region has 15 residues. Trimming removed 0 bases from V and 12 bases from J; junction bases left unmatched: 10. The germline V gene has CDR1 SGHRS and CDR2 YFSETQ. The CDR3 DNA is TGCGCCAGCAGCTTGGTGTCTAGCGGGGACATAGTGCAGTTCTTC. Translated: CASSLVSSGDIVQFF.

This clone was seen a single time. The chain joins TRBV9 to TRBJ2-7, with a tentative D call TRBD1 (5 bases). Germline CDR1 and CDR2: SGDLS and YYNGEE. The length of the CDR3 is 13 residues. V was clipped by 0 bases and J by 5 bases, with 9 bases between them. CDR3 in DNA: TGTGCCAGCAGCGTAGAGGGGTGGAACGAGCAGTACTTC. Protein sequence: CASSVEGWNEQYF.

V is TRBV29-1 and J is TRBJ1-2; 8 bases agree with TRBD1. The V gene end was trimmed by 6 bases and the J gene end by 0 bases; junction bases not matched to a gene: 3. CDR3 length: 13 amino acids. Germline V gene sequence: CDR1 SQVTM, CDR2 ANQGSEA. CDR3 loop: CSVRTGTNYGYTF. Written as DNA, the CDR3 is TGCAGCGTCCGGACAGGGACTAACTATGGCTACACCTTC.

A note on this clone: The same CDR3 arises from other DNA sequences in this sample as well. The CDR3 reads CAISDGYEQYF. The CDR3 DNA reads TGTGCCATCAGTGACGGCTACGAGCAGTACTTC. The V gene is TRBV10-3, the J gene TRBJ2-7; D unresolved. Trimming removed 3 bases at V and 3 bases at J, with 3 bases between. CDR1 ENHRY and CDR2 SYGVKD come from the germline V gene. The CDR3 runs 11 residues.

The rearrangement uses TRBV5-6 and TRBJ1-2, with D tentatively TRBD1 (6 bases). Germline CDR1 SGHDT, CDR2 YYEEEE. The CDR3 covers 14 residues. The V gene lost 2 bases and the J gene lost 4 bases, with 12 bases spanning the gap. CDR3 sequence (DNA): TGTGCCAGCAGCTTCCATAAGGACAGCTATGGCTACACCTTC. Encoded protein: CASSFHKDSYGYTF. Looking up the rest from reference TRBV5-6 and TRBJ1-2 gives the full variable domain: DAGVTQSPTHLIKTRGQQVTLRCSPKSGHDTVSWYQQALGQGPQFIFQYYEEEERQRGNFPDRFSGHQFPNYSSELNVNALLLGDSALYLCASSFHKDSYGYTFGSGTRLTVV.

The rearrangement uses TRBV7-9 and TRBJ2-6, with D possibly TRBD2 on 5 matching bases. The V gene's germline CDR1 is SEHNR and CDR2 FQNEAQ (reference sequence). The CDR3 contains 15 residues. Trimming shortened V by 4 bases and J by 4 bases, and 11 bases separated the two germline ends. The CDR3: CASSWLRAGANVLTF. Written as DNA, the CDR3 is TGTGCCAGCAGCTGGTTGAGGGCCGGGGCCAACGTCCTGACTTTC.

The chain couples TRBV15 to TRBJ2-5, with a possible D match to TRBD2 (5 bases). CDR3 length: 16 amino acids. CDR1 and CDR2 (germline): LNHNV, YYDKDF (reference sequence). The germline V and J ends were trimmed by 3 bases and 2 bases, with 16 bases remaining between them. The CDR3 DNA reads as TGTGCCACCAGCAGTGGGAAGCGGATTAAACAAGAGACCCAGTACTTC. It codes for CATSSGKRIKQETQYF. The full variable domain, completed using reference TRBV15 and TRBJ2-5, is DAMVIQNPRYQVTQFGKPVTLSCSQTLNHNVMYWYQQKSSQAPKLLFHYYDKDFNNEADTPDNFQSRRPNTSFCFLDIRSPGLGDTAMYLCATSSGKRIKQETQYFGPGTRLLVL.

The V gene is TRBV5-8, the J gene TRBJ1-5; unclear D gene. V lost 0 bases, J lost 2 bases, and 15 bases lay in between. CDR3 length: 17 residues. Germline V gene data show CDR1 as SGHTS and CDR2 as YDEGEE. The CDR3 here is CASSLAQKVRGNQPQHF. CDR3 sequence (DNA): TGTGCCAGCAGCTTGGCACAGAAGGTTAGGGGCAATCAGCCCCAGCATTTT.

This chain joins TRBV29-1 and TRBJ2-7; a possible D gene is TRBD1 (5 bases). This CDR3 is 14 amino acids long. Germline CDR1 is SQVTM and CDR2 is ANQGSEA. Between the trimmed V and J ends, which lost 3 bases and 0 bases, there was a span of 12 bases. The CDR3 is CSVEGLQDSYEQYF. CDR3 coding DNA: TGCAGCGTTGAGGGTTTACAGGACTCCTACGAGCAGTACTTC.

The chain has TRBV9 and TRBJ2-3; 7 bases line up with TRBD1. The CDR3 totals 16 residues. Germline CDR1 reads SGDLS; CDR2 reads YYNGEE. After removal of 3 bases from V and 0 bases from J, the junction contained 7 bases not matched to a gene. The CDR3, as DNA: TGTGCCAGCAGCGGAAGACAGGGAATTAGCACAGATACGCAGTATTTT. Translating gives CASSGRQGISTDTQYF.

The chain couples TRBV13 to TRBJ1-4, with D maybe TRBD1 (5 bases). Germline-derived CDR1 and CDR2 are PRHDT and FYEKMQ (reference sequence). V lost 2 bases, J lost 7 bases, and 14 bases lay in between. This CDR3 contains 15 residues. In nucleotides, the CDR3 is TGTGCCAGCAGCTTACTGGGTCAGGGTAGTGAAAAACTGTTTTTT. This gives the protein CASSLLGQGSEKLFF.

The chain is built from TRBV7-2 and TRBJ1-5, with D perhaps matching TRBD1 (5 bases). The V gene's germline CDR1 is SGHTA and CDR2 FQGNSA. This CDR3 is 14 amino acids long. Trimming pared 1 base from V and 5 bases from J, leaving 9 bases between. CDR3 sequence (DNA): TGTGCCAGCAGCTTAGTGGGGGGGGATCAGCCCCAGCATTTT. Amino acids: CASSLVGGDQPQHF.

The rearrangement joins TRBV6-4 to TRBJ2-3, with 11 bases identical to TRBD1. Germline CDR1 reads MRHNA; CDR2 reads SNTAGT. V was pared by 3 bases and J by 4 bases, with 0 bases of the junction left unmatched. The CDR3 extends over 14 amino acids. CDR3 in DNA: TGTGCCAGCAGTGAGGGACAGGGGGCAGATACGCAGTATTTT. Translated: CASSEGQGADTQYF.

About this clone itself: Other DNA sequences in the sample encode the same CDR3. The rearrangement uses TRBV27 and TRBJ2-7, with 7 positions matching TRBD1. The CDR3 loop spans 14 amino acids. Germline CDR1 and CDR2: MNHEY and SMNVEV (reference sequence). The junction had 7 bases not matched to a gene; V was cut back by 6 bases and J by 2 bases. The CDR3 DNA reads TGTGCCAGCAGCCTACAGGGGACCCCCTACGAGCAGTACTTC. Protein product: CASSLQGTPYEQYF.

The chain uses TRBV29-1 and TRBJ2-3, with unresolved D. CDR1 SQVTM and CDR2 ANQGSEA come from the germline V gene. The CDR3 is 12 amino acids. V gave up 2 bases and J gave up 6 bases, with 9 bases separating them. CDR3 sequence: CSVEMAFDTQYF. In nucleotides, the CDR3 is TGCAGCGTTGAAATGGCTTTTGATACGCAGTATTTT.

The V call is TRBV21-1, the J call TRBJ2-7; the table's D call, TRBD2, was not checked against the DNA. TRBV21-1 counts as a pseudogene. The CDR3 covers 15 residues. The CDR3 here is CASSDLAGEPYEQYF. The DNA for the CDR3 is TGTGCCAGCAGCGATCTAGCGGGAGAGCCCTACGAGCAGTACTTC.

The gene calls are TRBV7-8 and TRBJ2-7; 8 nucleotides align to TRBD2. The CDR3 is 16 amino acids. The germline CDR1 and CDR2 sequences are SGHVS and FQNEAQ. V dropped 5 bases and J dropped 1; count of bases not matched to a gene: 10. CDR3 region: CASSATLAGGSYEQYF. Written as DNA, the CDR3 is TGTGCCAGCAGCGCCACCCTTGCGGGAGGTTCCTACGAGCAGTACTTC.

This clone appeared once. The chain combines TRBV6-5 with TRBJ2-7, with TRBD1 as a possible D gene (5 bases). The CDR3 is made up of 11 amino acids. V lost 6 bases, J lost 6 bases, and 9 bases lay in between. Germline V gives CDR1 MNHEY, CDR2 SVGAGI. The CDR3 region is CASRQGREQYF. CDR3 nucleotide sequence: TGTGCCAGCAGGCAGGGCCGCGAGCAGTACTTC.

The gene calls are TRBV10-3 and TRBJ1-1; D is unclear. CDR3 length equals 11 residues. The germline CDR1 and CDR2 sequences are ENHRY and SYGVKD. V was cut by 8 bases and J by 0 bases, with 4 bases left in between. The CDR3 DNA sequence: TGTGCCATCCGTATGAACACTGAAGCTTTCTTT. Translating it yields CAIRMNTEAFF.

V is TRBV7-9 and J is TRBJ1-2; maybe TRBD1 (6 bases). Trimming removed 5 bases at V and 5 bases at J, with 12 bases between. This CDR3 is 13 amino acids long. The germline V gene has CDR1 SEHNR and CDR2 FQNEAQ (reference sequence). CDR3 loop: CASSLGQQYGYTF. CDR3 nucleotide sequence: TGTGCCAGCAGCCTTGGACAGCAGTATGGCTACACCTTC.

The CDR3 sequence is CAISEKSGETQYF. The CDR3 DNA is TGTGCCATCAGTGAGAAAAGCGGAGAGACCCAGTACTTC. This chain uses TRBV10-3 with TRBJ2-5; possibly TRBD2 for D (5 bases). V was cut by 2 bases and J by 4 bases, with 8 bases left in between. This CDR3 is built from 13 residues. Germline V gene lookup returns CDR1 ENHRY and CDR2 SYGVKD.

CDR3 bases: TGTGCCAGCAGTGGTGAATCGGGAGGTAGCACAGATACGCAGTATTTT. It encodes CASSGESGGSTDTQYF. V usage is TRBV6-1 and J usage is TRBJ2-3, with 7 nucleotides matching TRBD2. The trim removed 4 bases at V and 0 bases at J, leaving 7 bases unmatched. The CDR3 contains 16 residues. CDR1 and CDR2 (germline): MNHNS, SASEGT.

CDR3 protein: CASSLAGDKGYEQYF. CDR3 nucleotides: TGCGCCAGCAGCTTGGCCGGGGACAAGGGCTACGAGCAGTACTTC. The rearrangement joins TRBV5-1 to TRBJ2-7; D may be TRBD1 (6 bases). Germline-derived CDR1 and CDR2 are SGHRS and YFSETQ. The CDR3 consists of 15 residues. The V and J ends lost 0 bases and 3 bases respectively, with 13 bases between them.

This clone was detected only once. The rearrangement links TRBV5-4 to TRBJ1-4; weak D call: TRBD1 (5 bases). The CDR3 is 19 residues long. V shed 2 bases and J shed 0 bases, with 20 bases lying between them. The germline CDR1 and CDR2 sequences are SGHNT and YYREEE (reference sequence). Here the CDR3 DNA reads TGTGCCAGCAGCTTTGGGAGTATCGGTGAGGGGCCAACTAATGAAAAACTGTTTTTT. Protein product: CASSFGSIGEGPTNEKLFF.

This clone was picked up one time. V and J are TRBV11-1 and TRBJ2-3, with D perhaps TRBD1 or TRBD2 (5 bases each). Trimming removed 5 bases from V and 2 bases from J, with 11 bases in between. The length of the CDR3 is 14 residues. The germline gives CDR1 SGHAT, CDR2 FQDESV (reference sequence). The CDR3 nucleotides read TGTGCCAGCAGCCACCGGGGCCTCACAGATACGCAGTATTTT. This sequence encodes CASSHRGLTDTQYF.

The chain uses TRBV11-3 and TRBJ2-2; D remains ambiguous. V lost 5 bases to trimming and J lost 5 bases, with 6 bases between them. This CDR3 is built from 12 residues. CDR1 is SGHNT, CDR2 YENEEA, per germline. The CDR3: CASSEGTGELFF. In DNA form, the CDR3 reads TGTGCCAGCAGCGAAGGGACCGGGGAGCTGTTTTTT.